This TCR beta chain was documented in a study of cytotoxic CD8 clonotypes in ibrutinib-treated CLL. The study, taken as a whole, reports: Private clonotypes, not public ones, expanded at ibrutinib response. Clonality increased at ibrutinib response, then returned toward baseline at progression.

In the case of this clone: Antigen specificity is unknown.

Trimming pared 3 bases from V and 0 bases from J, leaving 12 bases between. The CDR3 runs 15 residues. In germline, CDR1 is MDHEN, CDR2 SYDVKM. Profiling relied on immunoSEQ multiplex PCR, and the TCRdb table lists in-frame clones only, not all of them. The profile covers a few hundred thousand clones, with 60% to 75% appearing a single time and 15% taken by the ten largest. The V and J genes are TRBV28 and TRBJ2-7; D could derive from TRBD1 or TRBD2 (7 bases each). The receptor was isolated from a human donor with chronic lymphocytic leukemia. Sequencing was performed on PBMCs, taken after 24 months of ibrutinib treatment. The CDR3 nucleotides are TGTGCCAGCAGTTTGGGGGGGACAGCCTCCTACGAGCAGTACTTC. It encodes CASSLGGTASYEQYF.